This T cell receptor beta chain was captured by sequencing in a study of patients and donors after allogeneic stem cell transplantation. TCRdb re-called the RT-PCR reads with MiXCR, one entry per CDR3 protein. The top ten clones hold 5% to 6.5% of a sample with roughly 880,000 distinct CDR3 sequences, approximately 19% of them seen once. V lost 0 bases, J lost 3 bases, and 14 bases lay in between. Germline values: CDR1 DFQATT, CDR2 SNEGSKA (reference sequence). The CDR3 contains 15 residues. The chain links TRBV20-1 to TRBJ1-2; unclear D gene. This TCR derives from a human donor who was either an allogeneic HSCT recipient or a stem cell or donor lymphocyte infusion donor (not recorded which). It is not recorded whose cells these are; they may come from a transplant donor. Sequencing input: blood, either unsorted or a sorted T cell fraction (not recorded which). The CDR3 loop reads CSARDQPSRDYGYTF. The DNA for the CDR3 is TGCAGTGCTAGAGATCAACCTTCCAGAGACTATGGCTACACCTTC.